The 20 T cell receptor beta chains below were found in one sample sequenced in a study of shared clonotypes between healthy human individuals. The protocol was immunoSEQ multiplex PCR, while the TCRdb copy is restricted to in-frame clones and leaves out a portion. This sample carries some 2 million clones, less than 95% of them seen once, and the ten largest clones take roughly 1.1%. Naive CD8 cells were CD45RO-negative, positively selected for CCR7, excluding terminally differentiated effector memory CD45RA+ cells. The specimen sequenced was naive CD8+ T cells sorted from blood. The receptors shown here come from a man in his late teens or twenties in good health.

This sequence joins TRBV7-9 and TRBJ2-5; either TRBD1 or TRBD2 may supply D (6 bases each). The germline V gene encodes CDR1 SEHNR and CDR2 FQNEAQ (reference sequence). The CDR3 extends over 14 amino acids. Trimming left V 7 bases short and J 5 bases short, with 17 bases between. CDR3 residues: CASTQPGGLETQYF. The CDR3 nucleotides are TGTGCCAGCACCCAACCCGGGGGCCTGGAGACCCAGTACTTC.

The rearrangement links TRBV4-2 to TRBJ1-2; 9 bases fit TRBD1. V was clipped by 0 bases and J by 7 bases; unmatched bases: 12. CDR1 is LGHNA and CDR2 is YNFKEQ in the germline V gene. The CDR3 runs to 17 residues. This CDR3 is CASSQDEGWGQGSGYTF. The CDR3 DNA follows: TGTGCCAGCAGCCAAGACGAGGGATGGGGACAGGGCTCTGGCTACACCTTC.

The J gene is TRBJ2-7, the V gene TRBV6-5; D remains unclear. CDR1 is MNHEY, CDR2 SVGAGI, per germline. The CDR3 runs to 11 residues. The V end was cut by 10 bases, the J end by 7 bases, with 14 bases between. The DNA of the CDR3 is TGTGCCACCCATAATCGGGTAGAGCAGTACTTC. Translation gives CATHNRVEQYF.

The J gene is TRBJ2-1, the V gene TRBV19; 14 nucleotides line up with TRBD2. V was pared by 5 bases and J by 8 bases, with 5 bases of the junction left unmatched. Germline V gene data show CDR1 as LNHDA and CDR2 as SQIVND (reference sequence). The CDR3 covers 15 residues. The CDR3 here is CASSGTSGRVDEQFF. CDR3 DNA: TGTGCCAGTAGTGGGACTAGCGGGAGAGTAGATGAGCAGTTCTTC.

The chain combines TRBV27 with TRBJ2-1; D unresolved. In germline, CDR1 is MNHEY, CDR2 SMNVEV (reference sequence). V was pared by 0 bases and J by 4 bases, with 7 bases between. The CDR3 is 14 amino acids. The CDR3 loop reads CASSLSAVYNEQFF. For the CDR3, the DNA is TGTGCCAGCAGTTTATCGGCGGTTTACAATGAGCAGTTCTTC.

CDR3 coding DNA: TGTGCCAGCAGCTCCTCGACAGGAGAGGGCACAGATACGCAGTATTTT. Translated: CASSSSTGEGTDTQYF. This rearrangement joins TRBV13 to TRBJ2-3; D might be TRBD1 (6 bases). V was clipped by 4 bases and J by 1 base, with 15 bases between them. The CDR3 is made up of 16 amino acids. CDR1 and CDR2 (germline): PRHDT, FYEKMQ (reference sequence).

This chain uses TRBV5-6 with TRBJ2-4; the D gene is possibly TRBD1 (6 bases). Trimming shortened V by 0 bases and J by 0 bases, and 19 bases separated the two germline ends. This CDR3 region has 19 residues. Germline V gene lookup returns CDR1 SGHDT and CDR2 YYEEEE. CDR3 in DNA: TGTGCCAGCAGCTTGGGGGAGACAGGAGCTTTCCCAGCCAAAAACATTCAGTACTTC. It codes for CASSLGETGAFPAKNIQYF.

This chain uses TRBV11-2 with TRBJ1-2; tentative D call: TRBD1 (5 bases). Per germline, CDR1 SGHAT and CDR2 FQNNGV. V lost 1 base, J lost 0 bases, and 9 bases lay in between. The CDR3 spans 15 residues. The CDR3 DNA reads TGTGCCAGCAGCTTAGCGGGGGGAGCTAACTATGGCTACACCTTC. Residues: CASSLAGGANYGYTF.

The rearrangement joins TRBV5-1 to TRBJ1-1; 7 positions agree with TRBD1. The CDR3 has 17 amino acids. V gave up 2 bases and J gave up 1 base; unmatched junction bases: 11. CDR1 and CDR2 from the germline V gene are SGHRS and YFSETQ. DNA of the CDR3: TGCGCCAGCAGCTTAGGGACAGCGATGGGGCCGAACACTGAAGCTTTCTTT. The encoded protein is CASSLGTAMGPNTEAFF.

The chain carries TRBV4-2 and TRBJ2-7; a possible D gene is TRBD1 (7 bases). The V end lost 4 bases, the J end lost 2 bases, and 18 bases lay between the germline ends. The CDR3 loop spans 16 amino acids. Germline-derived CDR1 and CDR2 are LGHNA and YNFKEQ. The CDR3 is CASSPETAGGTYEQYF. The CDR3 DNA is TGTGCCAGCAGCCCCGAGACGGCAGGGGGGACCTACGAGCAGTACTTC.

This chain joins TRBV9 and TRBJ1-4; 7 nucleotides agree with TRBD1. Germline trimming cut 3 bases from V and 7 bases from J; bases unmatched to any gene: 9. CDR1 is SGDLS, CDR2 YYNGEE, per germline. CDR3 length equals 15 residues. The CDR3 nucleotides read TGTGCCAGCAGCGCCGCGACAGGGTTAAGTGAAAAACTGTTTTTT. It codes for CASSAATGLSEKLFF.

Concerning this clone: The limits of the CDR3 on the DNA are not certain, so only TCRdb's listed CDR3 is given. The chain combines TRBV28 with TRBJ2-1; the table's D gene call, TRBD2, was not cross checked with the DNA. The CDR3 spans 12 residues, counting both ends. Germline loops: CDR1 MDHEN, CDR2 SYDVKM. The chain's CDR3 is CASSFGEGEQFF.

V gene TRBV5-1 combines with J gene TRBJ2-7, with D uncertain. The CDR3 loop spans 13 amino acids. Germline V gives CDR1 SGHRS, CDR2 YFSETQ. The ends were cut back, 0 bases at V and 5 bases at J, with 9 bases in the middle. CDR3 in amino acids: CASSLEVRNEQYF. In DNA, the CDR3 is TGCGCCAGCAGCTTGGAGGTCAGGAACGAGCAGTACTTC.

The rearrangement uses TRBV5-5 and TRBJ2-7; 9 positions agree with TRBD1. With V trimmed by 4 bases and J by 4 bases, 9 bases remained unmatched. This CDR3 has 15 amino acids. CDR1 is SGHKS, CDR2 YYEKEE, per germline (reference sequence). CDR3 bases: TGTGCCAGCAGCCCCTTCGGGACAGGGATTTACGAGCAGTACTTC. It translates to CASSPFGTGIYEQYF.

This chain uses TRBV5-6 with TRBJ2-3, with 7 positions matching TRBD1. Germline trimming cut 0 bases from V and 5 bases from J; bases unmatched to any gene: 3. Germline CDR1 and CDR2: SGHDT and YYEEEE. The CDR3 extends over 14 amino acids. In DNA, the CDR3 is TGTGCCAGCAGCTTGGAGGCAGGGGGAGATACGCAGTATTTT. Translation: CASSLEAGGDTQYF.

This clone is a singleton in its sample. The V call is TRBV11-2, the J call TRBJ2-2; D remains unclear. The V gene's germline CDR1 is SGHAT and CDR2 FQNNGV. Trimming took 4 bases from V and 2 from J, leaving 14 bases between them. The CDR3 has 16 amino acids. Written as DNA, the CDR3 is TGTGCCAGCAGCTCCAAGGGTTTTGCAAACACCGGGGAGCTGTTTTTT. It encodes CASSSKGFANTGELFF. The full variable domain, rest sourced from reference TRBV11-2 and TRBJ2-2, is EAGVAQSPRYKIIEKRQSVAFWCNPISGHATLYWYQQILGQGPKLLIQFQNNGVVDDSQLPKDRFSAERLKGVDSTLKIQPAKLEDSAVYLCASSSKGFANTGELFFGEGSRLTVL.

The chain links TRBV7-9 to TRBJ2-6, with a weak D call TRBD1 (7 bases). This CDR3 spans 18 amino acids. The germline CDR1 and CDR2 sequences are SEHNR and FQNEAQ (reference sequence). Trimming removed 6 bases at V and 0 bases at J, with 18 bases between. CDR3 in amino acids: CASSITGAGSSGANVLTF. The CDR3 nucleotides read TGTGCCAGCAGTATCACAGGGGCGGGATCCTCTGGGGCCAACGTCCTGACTTTC. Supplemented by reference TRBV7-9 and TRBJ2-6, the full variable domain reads DTGVSQNPRHKITKRGQNVTFRCDPISEHNRLYWYRQTLGQGPEFLTYFQNEAQLEKSRLLSDRFSAERPKGSFSTLEIQRTEQGDSAMYLCASSITGAGSSGANVLTFGAGSRLTVL.

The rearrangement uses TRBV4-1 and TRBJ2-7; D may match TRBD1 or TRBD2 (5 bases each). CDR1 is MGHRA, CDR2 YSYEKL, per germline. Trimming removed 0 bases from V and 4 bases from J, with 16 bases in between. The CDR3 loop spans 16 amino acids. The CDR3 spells CASSQEGAGRPYEQYF. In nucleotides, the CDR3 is TGCGCCAGCAGCCAAGAGGGAGCAGGGAGACCTTACGAGCAGTACTTC.

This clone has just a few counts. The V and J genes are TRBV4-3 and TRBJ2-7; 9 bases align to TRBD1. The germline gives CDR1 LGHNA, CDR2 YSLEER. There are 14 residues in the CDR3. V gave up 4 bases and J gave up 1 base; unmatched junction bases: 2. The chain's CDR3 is CASSRGTGSYEQYF. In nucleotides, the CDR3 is TGCGCCAGCAGCCGAGGGACAGGGTCCTACGAGCAGTACTTC.

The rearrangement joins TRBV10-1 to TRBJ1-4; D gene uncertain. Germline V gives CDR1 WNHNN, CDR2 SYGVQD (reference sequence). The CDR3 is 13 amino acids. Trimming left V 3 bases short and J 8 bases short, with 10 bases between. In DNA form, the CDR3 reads TGCGCCAGCAGTGACTCCTTGGGGGAAAAACTGTTTTTT. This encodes CASSDSLGEKLFF.